A selection of T cell receptor beta chains follows, all from one sample in a study of beta chain features in type 1 diabetes. The data were produced by immunoSEQ multiplex PCR, yet TCRdb's version contains in-frame clones alone and is incomplete. This table has 95,000 to 150,000 clones, around 15% appearing once. The sample consisted of central memory CD4+ T cells from blood. The receptor source for this set is a man aged 25-40 years with type 1 diabetes. The CDR3 runs from the conserved cysteine through the conserved F or W. D genes are given only for firm matches. Clone size is not always given. Where it is, it says once, few, many or a class for expanded clones.

v_call: TRBV5-1
d_call: .
j_call: TRBJ2-3
clone_size: few
cdr3_nt: TGCGCCAGCCTCGACGTCACAGATACGCAGTATTTT
cdr3_aa: CASLDVTDTQYF

v_call: TRBV10-3
d_call: TRBD2
j_call: TRBJ2-1
clone_size: .
cdr3_nt: TGTGCCATCACCCTAAGCGGGGGGCCCGGAAGTGAGCAGTTCTTC
cdr3_aa: CAITLSGGPGSEQFF

v_call: TRBV10-3
d_call: TRBD1
j_call: TRBJ2-7
clone_size: .
cdr3_nt: TGTGCCATCACGGACAGGGGCGTCTCCTACGAGCAGTACTTC
cdr3_aa: CAITDRGVSYEQYF

v_call: TRBV6-5
d_call: .
j_call: TRBJ2-2
clone_size: few
cdr3_nt: TGTGCCAGCAGTGAAAGGGGGGGCACCGGGGAGCTGTTTTTT
cdr3_aa: CASSERGGTGELFF

v_call: TRBV6-5
d_call: TRBD1
j_call: TRBJ1-2
clone_size: .
cdr3_nt: TGTGCCAGCAGGGACCGACTAGGGACAGGTGGTGGCTACACCTTC
cdr3_aa: CASRDRLGTGGGYTF

v_call: TRBV6-5
d_call: .
j_call: TRBJ2-3
clone_size: once
cdr3_nt: TGTGCCAGCAGTTACTCACTCACTAGCACAGATACGCAGTATTTT
cdr3_aa: CASSYSLTSTDTQYF

v_call: TRBV2
d_call: .
j_call: TRBJ1-2
clone_size: few
cdr3_nt: TGTGCCAGCAGATTAGACCGCTATGGCTACACCTTC
cdr3_aa: CASRLDRYGYTF

v_call: TRBV7-2
d_call: .
j_call: TRBJ2-7
clone_size: .
cdr3_nt: TGTGCCAGCAGCTCTCAACAGGGTGGCGAGCAGTACTTC
cdr3_aa: CASSSQQGGEQYF

v_call: TRBV28
d_call: .
j_call: TRBJ2-6
clone_size: few
cdr3_nt: TGTGCCAGCAGTTCAGGGCCCTCACCGAACGTCCTGACTTTC
cdr3_aa: CASSSGPSPNVLTF

v_call: TRBV9
d_call: TRBD2
j_call: TRBJ2-3
clone_size: .
cdr3_nt: TGTGCCAGCAGCGTAGCTTGGGGCGGGGGTACAGATACGCAGTATTTT
cdr3_aa: CASSVAWGGGTDTQYF

v_call: TRBV27
d_call: .
j_call: TRBJ2-3
clone_size: .
cdr3_nt: TGTGCCAGCAGAGACAGTCTTGCAGATACGCAGTATTTT
cdr3_aa: CASRDSLADTQYF

v_call: TRBV13
d_call: .
j_call: TRBJ1-1
clone_size: .
cdr3_nt: TGTGCCAGCAGAACGGGGGGGAACACTGAAGCTTTCTTT
cdr3_aa: CASRTGGNTEAFF

v_call: TRBV30
d_call: .
j_call: TRBJ1-3
clone_size: few
cdr3_nt: TGTGCCTGGAGTGTCGATTCGAATGGAAACACCATATATTTT
cdr3_aa: CAWSVDSNGNTIYF

v_call: TRBV30
d_call: .
j_call: TRBJ2-7
clone_size: few
cdr3_nt: TGTGCCTGGAGTGTACCGGGGTACGCGGGGCAGTACTTC
cdr3_aa: CAWSVPGYAGQYF

v_call: TRBV7-2
d_call: .
j_call: TRBJ2-5
clone_size: many
cdr3_nt: TGTGCCAGCAGCTTATGGGAGACCCAGTACTTC
cdr3_aa: CASSLWETQYF

v_call: TRBV9
d_call: .
j_call: TRBJ1-1
clone_size: .
cdr3_nt: TGTGCCAGCAGAAAAGGGCAGGGGAACACTGAAGCTTTCTTT
cdr3_aa: CASRKGQGNTEAFF

v_call: TRBV28
d_call: .
j_call: TRBJ2-2
clone_size: .
cdr3_nt: TGTGCCAGCACGAGGGGAACCGGGGAGCTGTTTTTT
cdr3_aa: CASTRGTGELFF

v_call: TRBV2
d_call: .
j_call: TRBJ1-3
clone_size: .
cdr3_nt: TGTGCCAGCCAATTCAGGTTCGCCCGCTCTGGAAACACCATATATTTT
cdr3_aa: CASQFRFARSGNTIYF

v_call: TRBV7-9
d_call: .
j_call: TRBJ2-7
clone_size: few
cdr3_nt: TGTGCCAGCAGCTTAGGAGTAGGAGGGGCCTACGAGCAGTACTTC
cdr3_aa: CASSLGVGGAYEQYF

v_call: TRBV4-3
d_call: TRBD1
j_call: TRBJ1-2
clone_size: .
cdr3_nt: TGCGCCAGCAGCCAAGCATTCGACAGGGGCACTAACTATGGCTACACCTTC
cdr3_aa: CASSQAFDRGTNYGYTF

v_call: TRBV19
d_call: .
j_call: TRBJ1-3
clone_size: many
cdr3_nt: TGTGCCAGTAAATTAAGACTCACGGCTGGAAACACCATATATTTT
cdr3_aa: CASKLRLTAGNTIYF

v_call: TRBV19
d_call: TRBD1
j_call: TRBJ2-5
clone_size: few
cdr3_nt: TGTGCCAGTAGTTCCGGGACAGGGAGAGAGACCCAGTACTTC
cdr3_aa: CASSSGTGRETQYF

v_call: TRBV5-1
d_call: .
j_call: TRBJ2-5
clone_size: .
cdr3_nt: TGCGCCAGCAGCTTGGGTCCTGAGACCCAGTACTTC
cdr3_aa: CASSLGPETQYF

v_call: TRBV5-1
d_call: .
j_call: TRBJ2-3
clone_size: .
cdr3_nt: TGCGCCAGCAGCTTGGTAGGGGATACGCAGTATTTT
cdr3_aa: CASSLVGDTQYF

v_call: TRBV5-1
d_call: .
j_call: TRBJ2-6
clone_size: .
cdr3_nt: TGCGCCAGCAGCTTGGGGTCTGGGGCCAACGTCCTGACTTTC
cdr3_aa: CASSLGSGANVLTF

v_call: TRBV7-2
d_call: TRBD2
j_call: TRBJ2-3
clone_size: few
cdr3_nt: TGTGCCAGCAGCAGAGAGGGACTAGCGGGGGGGCAAGATACGCAGTATTTT
cdr3_aa: CASSREGLAGGQDTQYF

v_call: TRBV9
d_call: TRBD2
j_call: TRBJ2-1
clone_size: .
cdr3_nt: TGTGCCAGCAGCATCGGACTAGACTCCTACAATGAGCAGTTCTTC
cdr3_aa: CASSIGLDSYNEQFF

v_call: TRBV7-8
d_call: TRBD1
j_call: TRBJ2-7
clone_size: once
cdr3_nt: TGTGCCAGCAGCGCCCTAGGTACAGGGGTCTCCTACGAGCAGTACTTC
cdr3_aa: CASSALGTGVSYEQYF

v_call: TRBV18
d_call: .
j_call: TRBJ2-5
clone_size: .
cdr3_nt: TGTGCCAGCTCACCATACGAGACCCAGTACTTC
cdr3_aa: CASSPYETQYF

v_call: TRBV11-2
d_call: TRBD1
j_call: TRBJ1-2
clone_size: few
cdr3_nt: TGTGCCAGCAGCCCCCGGACAGGCGAAGGCTACACCTTC
cdr3_aa: CASSPRTGEGYTF

v_call: TRBV2
d_call: .
j_call: TRBJ2-7
clone_size: .
cdr3_nt: TGTGCCATCGGCCGAGGTCTTAGGTCGCGGGAGCAGTACTTC
cdr3_aa: CAIGRGLRSREQYF

v_call: TRBV2
d_call: .
j_call: TRBJ1-4
clone_size: few
cdr3_nt: TGTGCCAGCTCGTATGGGGGGCAACTGTTTTTT
cdr3_aa: CASSYGGQLFF

v_call: TRBV5-4
d_call: .
j_call: TRBJ2-7
clone_size: few
cdr3_nt: TGTGCCAGCAGCCCCGATGGTCCGAGCTCCTACGAGCAGTACTTC
cdr3_aa: CASSPDGPSSYEQYF

v_call: TRBV2
d_call: .
j_call: TRBJ2-3
clone_size: few
cdr3_nt: TGTGCCAGCAGTGAAGGCAGGGGAGGCACAGATACGCAGTATTTT
cdr3_aa: CASSEGRGGTDTQYF

v_call: TRBV6-1
d_call: .
j_call: TRBJ2-3
clone_size: .
cdr3_nt: TGTGCCAGCAGGACCGGGGATACGCAGTATTTT
cdr3_aa: CASRTGDTQYF

v_call: TRBV7-2
d_call: .
j_call: TRBJ1-3
clone_size: .
cdr3_nt: TGTGCCAGCAGCCTTAACAGGGAACGAGGAAACACCATATATTTT
cdr3_aa: CASSLNRERGNTIYF

v_call: TRBV14
d_call: .
j_call: TRBJ2-3
clone_size: few
cdr3_nt: TGTGCCAGCAGCCACGAAGGGTTCACAGATACGCAGTATTTT
cdr3_aa: CASSHEGFTDTQYF

v_call: TRBV29-1
d_call: .
j_call: TRBJ2-1
clone_size: few
cdr3_nt: TGCAGCGTACAGGGAAACTCCTACAATGAGCAGTTCTTC
cdr3_aa: CSVQGNSYNEQFF

v_call: TRBV29-1
d_call: TRBD1
j_call: TRBJ1-2
clone_size: .
cdr3_nt: TGCAGCGTTGGCCAAGAATCGACAGGGTTGGGCGGCTACACCTTC
cdr3_aa: CSVGQESTGLGGYTF

v_call: TRBV28
d_call: TRBD1
j_call: TRBJ1-6
clone_size: .
cdr3_nt: TGTGCCAGCTACAGGGGCGGTTCACCCCTCCACTTT
cdr3_aa: CASYRGGSPLHF

v_call: TRBV7-9
d_call: .
j_call: TRBJ2-3
clone_size: .
cdr3_nt: TGTGCCAGCAGCTTAGCGCAGACAGATACGCAGTATTTT
cdr3_aa: CASSLAQTDTQYF

v_call: TRBV28
d_call: TRBD1
j_call: TRBJ1-2
clone_size: .
cdr3_nt: TGTGCCAGCAGTAGCAGAGGACAGGGGGCCCCTGGCTACACCTTC
cdr3_aa: CASSSRGQGAPGYTF

v_call: TRBV2
d_call: TRBD1
j_call: TRBJ1-5
clone_size: .
cdr3_nt: TGTGCCAGCAGTGAAACGGGCGGGACAGGGGGCCGGTCCCAGCATTTT
cdr3_aa: CASSETGGTGGRSQHF

v_call: TRBV5-6
d_call: .
j_call: TRBJ1-2
clone_size: few
cdr3_nt: TGTGCCAGCAGCTTCGGACCCCGAGGAGGCTACACCTTC
cdr3_aa: CASSFGPRGGYTF

v_call: TRBV9
d_call: .
j_call: TRBJ1-6
clone_size: .
cdr3_nt: TGTGCCAGCAGCGTAGCTGGGCAGGGAAGTTCACCCCTCCACTTT
cdr3_aa: CASSVAGQGSSPLHF

v_call: TRBV6-1
d_call: .
j_call: TRBJ2-5
clone_size: .
cdr3_nt: TGTGCCAGCAGAGTCGAGAATGCAGAGACCCAGTACTTC
cdr3_aa: CASRVENAETQYF

v_call: TRBV28
d_call: .
j_call: TRBJ2-1
clone_size: few
cdr3_nt: TGTGCCAGCAGTTTCCGTAATGAGCAGTTCTTC
cdr3_aa: CASSFRNEQFF

v_call: TRBV12-2
d_call: .
j_call: TRBJ2-1
clone_size: .
cdr3_nt: TGTGCAAGTCGCCCCCCCCGACTAGCGAACAATGAGCAGTTCTTC
cdr3_aa: CASRPPRLANNEQFF

v_call: TRBV5-6
d_call: .
j_call: TRBJ2-6
clone_size: .
cdr3_nt: TGTGCCAGCAGCTTGGCCTGGGGGTCCGGGGCCAACGTCCTGACTTTC
cdr3_aa: CASSLAWGSGANVLTF

v_call: TRBV29-1
d_call: TRBD2
j_call: TRBJ2-1
clone_size: .
cdr3_nt: TGCAGCGTTGAAGGATCTAGCGGGGGGGCAGATGAGCAGTTCTTC
cdr3_aa: CSVEGSSGGADEQFF

v_call: TRBV6-1
d_call: .
j_call: TRBJ2-7
clone_size: .
cdr3_nt: TGTGCCAGCAGTGAGGGGTACGAGCAGTACTTC
cdr3_aa: CASSEGYEQYF

v_call: TRBV7-2
d_call: .
j_call: TRBJ1-4
clone_size: few
cdr3_nt: TGTGCCAGCAGCCCAACCGGGGGGCGCAATGAAAAACTGTTTTTT
cdr3_aa: CASSPTGGRNEKLFF

v_call: TRBV5-4
d_call: .
j_call: TRBJ1-4
clone_size: .
cdr3_nt: TGTGCCAGCAGCTATCAAAGGACAGCGGCAGACGGTGAAAAACTGTTTTTT
cdr3_aa: CASSYQRTAADGEKLFF

v_call: TRBV30
d_call: .
j_call: TRBJ1-6
clone_size: .
cdr3_nt: TGTGCCTGGAGTGCCAGGGTTAATTCACCCCTCCACTTT
cdr3_aa: CAWSARVNSPLHF

v_call: TRBV5-1
d_call: TRBD1
j_call: TRBJ1-4
clone_size: .
cdr3_nt: TGCGCCAGCAGCATAACAGGGGGCGTTGAAAAACTGTTTTTT
cdr3_aa: CASSITGGVEKLFF

v_call: TRBV7-8
d_call: .
j_call: TRBJ1-3
clone_size: few
cdr3_nt: TGTGCCAGCAGCGGGGGCCAAGGAAACACCATATATTTT
cdr3_aa: CASSGGQGNTIYF

v_call: TRBV6-1
d_call: TRBD1
j_call: TRBJ1-2
clone_size: .
cdr3_nt: TGTGCCAGCAACGGGGACAGGCTCTATGGCTACACCTTC
cdr3_aa: CASNGDRLYGYTF